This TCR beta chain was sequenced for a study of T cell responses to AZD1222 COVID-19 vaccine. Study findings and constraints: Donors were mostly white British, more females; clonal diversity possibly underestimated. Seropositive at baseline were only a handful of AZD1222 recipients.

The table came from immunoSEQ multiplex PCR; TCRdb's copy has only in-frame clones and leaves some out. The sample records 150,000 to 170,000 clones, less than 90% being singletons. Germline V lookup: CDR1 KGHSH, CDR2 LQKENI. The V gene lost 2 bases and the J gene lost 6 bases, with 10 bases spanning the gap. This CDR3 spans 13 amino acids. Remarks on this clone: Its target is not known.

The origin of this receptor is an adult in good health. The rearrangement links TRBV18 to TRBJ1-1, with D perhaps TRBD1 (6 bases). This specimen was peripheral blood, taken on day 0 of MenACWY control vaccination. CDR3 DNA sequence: TGTGCCAGCTCACCAAGGGGGGTAGCTGAAGCTTTCTTT. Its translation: CASSPRGVAEAFF.